Reported below is one T cell receptor beta chain. Its specificity is unknown. This record comes from a study of blood T cells in healthy people across ages. Study-level points and caveats: No conclusive comparison of naive versus antigen-experienced cells was possible with unsorted PBMCs. The recorded TCR beta diversity per million T cells decreased in a roughly linear manner with age.

Then a second PCR, running roughly 7 to 11 cycles, was carried out with a sample-barcoded 5' primer and a J-beta primer mix. Each cDNA molecule carried a tag from a template-switch adaptor that contained 12 random nucleotides. TCRdb re-derived calls from the 5' RACE reads in MiXCR, one entry per CDR3 protein. The table shows about 580,000 distinct CDR3 sequences, with roughly 48% occurring only once. With 5 bases removed from V and 9 bases from J, the gap between germline ends came to 17 bases. Germline CDR1 is SEHNR and CDR2 is FQNEAQ (reference sequence). CDR3 length: 14 residues. The chain carries TRBV7-9 and TRBJ2-4; no reliable D call. This sequence originates from an elderly man in good health. Sequenced sample: blood. The CDR3 is CASSLTDGHGIQYF. The CDR3 DNA reads as TGTGCCAGCAGCCTAACCGACGGGCATGGCATTCAGTACTTC.